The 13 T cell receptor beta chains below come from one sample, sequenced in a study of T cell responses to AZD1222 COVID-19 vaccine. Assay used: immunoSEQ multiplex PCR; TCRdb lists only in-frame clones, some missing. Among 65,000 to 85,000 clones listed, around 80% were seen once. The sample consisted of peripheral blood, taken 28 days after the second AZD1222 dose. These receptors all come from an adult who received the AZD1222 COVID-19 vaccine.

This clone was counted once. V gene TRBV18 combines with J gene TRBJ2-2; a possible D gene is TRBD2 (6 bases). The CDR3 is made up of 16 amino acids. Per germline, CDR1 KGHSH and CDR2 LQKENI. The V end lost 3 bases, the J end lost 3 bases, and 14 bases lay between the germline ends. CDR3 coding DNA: TGTGCCAGCTCACCGGGACTTATGCGCTACACCGGGGAGCTGTTTTTT. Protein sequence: CASSPGLMRYTGELFF.

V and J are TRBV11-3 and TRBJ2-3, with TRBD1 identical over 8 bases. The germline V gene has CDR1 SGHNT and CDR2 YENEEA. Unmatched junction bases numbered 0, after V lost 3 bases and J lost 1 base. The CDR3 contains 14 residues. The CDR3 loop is CASSLTGGTDTQYF. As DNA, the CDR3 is TGTGCCAGCAGCTTGACAGGGGGCACAGATACGCAGTATTTT.

CDR3 DNA sequence: TGTGCCAGCAGTTACTCGGCAGGATCTAGGCAGCCCCAGCATTTT. Its protein product is CASSYSAGSRQPQHF. V is TRBV6-5 and J is TRBJ1-5; the D is unclear. The V gene lost 0 bases and the J gene lost 7 bases, with 13 bases spanning the gap. Per germline, CDR1 MNHEY and CDR2 SVGAGI. The CDR3 has 15 residues.

CDR3 protein: CASRRTGAYEQYF. CDR3 nucleotides: TGTGCCAGCAGGAGGACAGGGGCCTACGAGCAGTACTTC. The chain links TRBV12-3 or TRBV12-4 to TRBJ2-7; 9 nucleotides agree with TRBD1. The CDR3 is 13 residues long. J gave up 2 bases and V 6 bases, and 2 bases lay outside the gene matches.

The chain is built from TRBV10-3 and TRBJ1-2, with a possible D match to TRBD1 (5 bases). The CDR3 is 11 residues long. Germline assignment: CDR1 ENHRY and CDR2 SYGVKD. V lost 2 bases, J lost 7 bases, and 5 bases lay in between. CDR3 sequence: CAISEQGGYTF. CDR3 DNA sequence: TGTGCCATCAGTGAGCAGGGTGGCTACACCTTC.

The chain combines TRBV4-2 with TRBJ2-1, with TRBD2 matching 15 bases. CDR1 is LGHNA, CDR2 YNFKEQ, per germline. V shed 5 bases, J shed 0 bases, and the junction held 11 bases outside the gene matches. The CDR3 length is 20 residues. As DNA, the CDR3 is TGTGCCAGCAGCTTCGGACTAGCGGGGGGGCTCACCAGCTCCTACAATGAGCAGTTCTTC. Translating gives CASSFGLAGGLTSSYNEQFF.

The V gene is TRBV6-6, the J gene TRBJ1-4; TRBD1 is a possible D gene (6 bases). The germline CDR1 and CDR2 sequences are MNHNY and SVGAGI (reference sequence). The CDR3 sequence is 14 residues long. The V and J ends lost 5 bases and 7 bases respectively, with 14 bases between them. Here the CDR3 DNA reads TGTGCCAGCAGTAAAGGGGGGCTCGCTGAAAAACTGTTTTTT. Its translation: CASSKGGLAEKLFF.

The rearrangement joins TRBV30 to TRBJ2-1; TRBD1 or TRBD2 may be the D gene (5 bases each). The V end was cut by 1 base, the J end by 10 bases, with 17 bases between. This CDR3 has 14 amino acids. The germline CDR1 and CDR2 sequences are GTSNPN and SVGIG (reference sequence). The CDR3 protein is CAWSDRGRSREQFF. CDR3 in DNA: TGTGCCTGGAGTGACCGGGGACGGAGCAGGGAGCAGTTCTTC.

The CDR3 loop is CASSPKAVGTNTGELFF. The CDR3 region has the DNA TGTGCCAGCAGCCCGAAGGCTGTGGGAACGAACACCGGGGAGCTGTTTTTT. This chain uses TRBV5-4 with TRBJ2-2; D gene uncertain. Germline V gene sequence: CDR1 SGHNT, CDR2 YYREEE (reference sequence). CDR3 length: 17 amino acids. Trimming left V 4 bases short and J 0 bases short, with 16 bases between.

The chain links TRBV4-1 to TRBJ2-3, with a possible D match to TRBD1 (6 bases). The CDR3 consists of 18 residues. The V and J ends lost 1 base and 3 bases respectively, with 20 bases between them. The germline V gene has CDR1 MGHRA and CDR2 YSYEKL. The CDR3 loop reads CASSQGAGVIPTTDTQYF. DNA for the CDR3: TGCGCCAGCAGCCAAGGGGCAGGGGTAATTCCAACGACAGATACGCAGTATTTT.

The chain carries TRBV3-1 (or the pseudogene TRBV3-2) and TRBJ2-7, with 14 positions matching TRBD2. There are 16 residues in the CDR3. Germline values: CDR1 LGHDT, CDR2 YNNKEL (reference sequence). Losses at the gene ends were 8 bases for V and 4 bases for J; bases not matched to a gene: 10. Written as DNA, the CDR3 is TGTGCCAGCTCCGCCGGACTAGCGGGGGGAGGTTACGAGCAGTACTTC. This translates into CASSAGLAGGGYEQYF.

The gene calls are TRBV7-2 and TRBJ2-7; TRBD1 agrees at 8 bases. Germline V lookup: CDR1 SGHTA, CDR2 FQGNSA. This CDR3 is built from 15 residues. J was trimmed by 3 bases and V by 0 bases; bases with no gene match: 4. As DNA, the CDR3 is TGTGCCAGCAGCTTAGCCGGGACAGGTGGCTACGAGCAGTACTTC. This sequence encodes CASSLAGTGGYEQYF.

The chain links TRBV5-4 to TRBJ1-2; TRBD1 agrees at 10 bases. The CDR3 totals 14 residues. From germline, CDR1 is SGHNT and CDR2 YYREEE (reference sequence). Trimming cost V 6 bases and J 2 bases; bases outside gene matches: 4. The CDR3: CASNPGQGNYGYTF. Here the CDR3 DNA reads TGTGCCAGCAACCCGGGACAGGGGAACTATGGCTACACCTTC.